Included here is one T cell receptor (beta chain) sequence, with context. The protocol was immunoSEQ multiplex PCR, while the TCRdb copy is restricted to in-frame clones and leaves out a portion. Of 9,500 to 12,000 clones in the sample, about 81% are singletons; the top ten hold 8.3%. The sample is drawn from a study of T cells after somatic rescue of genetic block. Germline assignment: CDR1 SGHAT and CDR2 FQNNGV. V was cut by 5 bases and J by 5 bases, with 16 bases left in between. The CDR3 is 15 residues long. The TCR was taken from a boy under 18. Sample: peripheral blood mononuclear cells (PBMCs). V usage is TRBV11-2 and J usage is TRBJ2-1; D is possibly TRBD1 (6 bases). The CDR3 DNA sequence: TGTGCCAGCAGCCAGGACCAGGGGCCCCACAATGAGCAGTTCTTC. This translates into CASSQDQGPHNEQFF.